What follows are 14 T cell receptor beta chains derived from one specimen sequenced in a study of CD8 T cells in Susac syndrome. The RNA input was about 0.45 to 1 ug, and it was reverse transcribed with random hexamers. One entry per CDR3 protein, called by TCRdb with MiXCR from the immunoSEQ multiplex PCR reads. The data show about 120,000 distinct CDR3 sequences, roughly 94% seen once. The sample consisted of CD8+ T cells from PBMCs. The origin of the receptors is a human donor with Susac syndrome.

This clonotype has a single count. The V gene is TRBV29-1, the J gene TRBJ1-2; D might be TRBD1 (5 bases). CDR1 and CDR2 from the germline V gene are SQVTM and ANQGSEA. Trimming stripped 0 bases from V and 3 bases from J, with 17 bases between. The CDR3 consists of 16 residues. CDR3 sequence: CSVEDPNGTIYYGYTF. CDR3 sequence (DNA): TGCAGCGTTGAAGATCCGAATGGGACCATATACTATGGCTACACCTTC. Full variable domain (remainder filled in from reference TRBV29-1 and TRBJ1-2): SAVISQKPSRDICQRGTSLTIQCQVDSQVTMMFWYRQQPGQSLTLIATANQGSEATYESGFVIDKFPISRPNLTFSTLTVSNMSPEDSSIYLCSVEDPNGTIYYGYTFGSGTRLTVV.

V is TRBV6-6 and J is TRBJ1-6; 8 bases match TRBD1. Trimming took 2 bases from V and 6 from J; bases not matched to a gene: 0. Per the germline V gene, CDR1 is MNHNY and CDR2 is SVGAGI (reference sequence). This CDR3 is 14 amino acids long. CDR3 in amino acids: CASSYDRGNSPLHF. The CDR3 region has the DNA TGTGCCAGCAGTTACGACAGGGGTAATTCACCCCTCCACTTT.

This chain links TRBV20-1 with TRBJ1-2, with D possibly TRBD1 on 5 matching bases. Germline V lookup: CDR1 DFQATT, CDR2 SNEGSKA (reference sequence). V lost 6 bases to trimming and J lost 4 bases, with 15 bases between them. The CDR3 has 13 amino acids. The CDR3 here is CSATRESSYGYTF. The CDR3 DNA sequence: TGCAGTGCCACCAGGGAATCAAGCTATGGCTACACCTTC.

The genes are TRBV11-2 and TRBJ2-1; 12 nucleotides align to TRBD2. Germline CDR1 is SGHAT and CDR2 is FQNNGV. V trimming: 1 base; J trimming: 4 bases; junction bases outside the gene matches: 8. This CDR3 has 18 residues. The CDR3 coding sequence is TGTGCCAGCAGCTTAGCCCCTAGCGGGGGGGCCCCGTACAATGAGCAGTTCTTC. Translation: CASSLAPSGGAPYNEQFF.

The V and J genes are TRBV29-1 and TRBJ2-7; 7 nucleotides line up with TRBD2. The V and J ends lost 6 bases and 2 bases, in that order; junction bases with no gene match: 10. The germline V gene encodes CDR1 SQVTM and CDR2 ANQGSEA. The CDR3 covers 14 residues. CDR3 protein: CSVLLVRGAYEQYF. As DNA, the CDR3 is TGCAGCGTCCTCCTTGTTCGGGGGGCCTACGAGCAGTACTTC.

V and J are TRBV12-3 or TRBV12-4 and TRBJ2-1; a weak D match, TRBD2 (6 bases). The CDR3 runs 11 residues. V gave up 7 bases and J gave up 7 bases, with 8 bases separating them. CDR3 coding DNA: TGTGCCAGCACCGGAGGGAATGAGCAGTTCTTC. Translation gives CASTGGNEQFF.

This clonotype appeared a few times. The CDR3 DNA is TGTGCCAGCAGTTTTGGGGGTTACAATGAGCAGTTCTTC. Its protein product is CASSFGGYNEQFF. This chain uses TRBV27 with TRBJ2-1, with D perhaps being TRBD1 or TRBD2 (5 bases each). The germline V and J ends were trimmed by 3 bases and 4 bases, with 7 bases remaining between them. From germline, CDR1 is MNHEY and CDR2 SMNVEV (reference sequence). CDR3 length equals 13 residues.

The chain joins TRBV4-1 to TRBJ1-1; D remains ambiguous. Per the germline V gene, CDR1 is MGHRA and CDR2 is YSYEKL. The germline V and J ends were trimmed by 0 bases and 4 bases, with 12 bases remaining between them. This CDR3 spans 15 amino acids. The CDR3 DNA sequence: TGCGCCAGCAGCCAAGAAGCTCAGGCCGCCACTGAAGCTTTCTTT. This gives the protein CASSQEAQAATEAFF.

The rearrangement links TRBV27 to TRBJ1-5; the D gene is possibly TRBD1 (5 bases). Germline V gene sequence: CDR1 MNHEY, CDR2 SMNVEV (reference sequence). V was clipped by 10 bases and J by 2 bases, with 9 bases between them. The CDR3 spans 12 residues. CDR3 coding DNA: TGTGCCACCCGGGGGGGCAATCAGCCCCAGCATTTT. Protein sequence: CATRGGNQPQHF.

The J gene is TRBJ1-1, the V gene TRBV6-5; no definite D call. The CDR3 extends over 14 amino acids. The germline V and J ends were trimmed by 0 bases and 1 base, with 6 bases remaining between them. Germline V CDR1 and CDR2: MNHEY, SVGAGI. The CDR3 coding sequence is TGTGCCAGCAGTTACTCGGGGTCGAACACTGAAGCTTTCTTT. This codes for CASSYSGSNTEAFF.

The chain links TRBV11-2 to TRBJ2-1, with 13 bases that match TRBD2. The V gene end was trimmed by 4 bases and the J gene end by 1 base; junction bases not matched to a gene: 7. CDR3 length: 18 amino acids. The germline gives CDR1 SGHAT, CDR2 FQNNGV. CDR3: CASSYGLAGERSYNEQFF. The CDR3 nucleotides are TGTGCCAGCAGCTACGGACTAGCGGGGGAGCGATCCTACAATGAGCAGTTCTTC.

The J gene is TRBJ2-7, the V gene TRBV4-1; D call uncertain. V was pared by 3 bases and J by 12 bases, with 21 bases between. This CDR3 contains 14 residues. Germline CDR1 is MGHRA and CDR2 is YSYEKL. CDR3 DNA: TGCGCCAGCAGCCATGCTGGTGAGACGACCTATCCGTACTTC. Translating gives CASSHAGETTYPYF.

The chain is built from TRBV20-1 and TRBJ2-7; 15 nucleotides agree with TRBD2. CDR1 DFQATT and CDR2 SNEGSKA come from the germline V gene (reference sequence). The CDR3 length is 16 residues. V lost 6 bases, J lost 2 bases, and 8 bases stayed unmatched. CDR3 coding DNA: TGCAGTGCGCGATCGGGACTAGCGGGGGGTCCCTACGAGCAGTACTTC. Translated: CSARSGLAGGPYEQYF.

A note on this clonotype: One end of the junction does not line up with germline, which may come from a read error. The CDR3 is CAINEEQGGETQYF. The CDR3 DNA is TGTGCCATCAATGAGGAACAGGGCGGAGAGACCCAGTACTTC. The rearrangement links TRBV10-3 to TRBJ2-5; tentatively, D is TRBD1 (6 bases). The germline V gene encodes CDR1 ENHRY and CDR2 SYGVKD. The CDR3 covers 14 residues.